A selection of T cell receptor beta chains follows, all from one sample in a study of identifying expanded T cells in peripheral blood. TCRdb's copy holds only in-frame clones and misses some; the assay was immunoSEQ multiplex PCR. Of more than 85,000 clones listed, around 88% are singletons. Sequenced material: blood. The origin of the receptors is a person aged 18 to 70 in good health. The conserved cysteine and the conserved F or W are not part of the CDR3 here. Fields, in order: V gene, D gene, clone size, CDR3 protein. A D gene is named only where the DNA matches it firmly. Rows may omit the clone size; those that give it use once, few, many or a size class.

v_call: TRBV4-1
d_call: NA
clone_size: NA
cdr3_aa: ASSQLDRGGQETQY

v_call: TRBV18
d_call: NA
clone_size: NA
cdr3_aa: ASSLREGRF

v_call: TRBV4-1
d_call: TRBD2
clone_size: NA
cdr3_aa: ASSQILAGANTGELF

v_call: TRBV27
d_call: NA
clone_size: NA
cdr3_aa: ASSLSGQGWNYGYT

v_call: TRBV2
d_call: NA
clone_size: NA
cdr3_aa: ASSENGVNTEAF

v_call: TRBV6-5
d_call: NA
clone_size: NA
cdr3_aa: ASSSRDRHEQF

v_call: TRBV6-6
d_call: NA
clone_size: NA
cdr3_aa: ASSPTLMYGYT

v_call: TRBV28
d_call: NA
clone_size: NA
cdr3_aa: ASSFLDEQY

v_call: TRBV2
d_call: TRBD1
clone_size: NA
cdr3_aa: ASLGQDPYEQY

v_call: TRBV2
d_call: TRBD1
clone_size: few
cdr3_aa: ASRVGTGEETQY

v_call: TRBV27
d_call: TRBD2
clone_size: NA
cdr3_aa: ASQRLASLQETQY

v_call: TRBV4-3
d_call: NA
clone_size: NA
cdr3_aa: ASSQTGRRGRVADTQY

v_call: TRBV10-1
d_call: NA
clone_size: NA
cdr3_aa: ASSESMGYEQY

v_call: TRBV7-6
d_call: NA
clone_size: NA
cdr3_aa: ASSLRGGTSYNEQF

v_call: TRBV6-5
d_call: TRBD1
clone_size: NA
cdr3_aa: ASSYVTGGNGYT

v_call: TRBV27
d_call: NA
clone_size: NA
cdr3_aa: ASSLGPGGSGYT

v_call: TRBV5-4
d_call: NA
clone_size: NA
cdr3_aa: ASSSDGGGTDTQY

v_call: TRBV9
d_call: NA
clone_size: NA
cdr3_aa: ASSVLTGEGTDTQY

v_call: TRBV7-9
d_call: TRBD2
clone_size: NA
cdr3_aa: ASSFGGGPPFTDTQY

v_call: TRBV10-3
d_call: TRBD1
clone_size: NA
cdr3_aa: AISVSGTAGNTIY

v_call: TRBV6-1
d_call: NA
clone_size: NA
cdr3_aa: ASSAGVGNQPQH

v_call: TRBV5-1
d_call: NA
clone_size: medium-sized
cdr3_aa: ASSFESSYEQY

v_call: TRBV6-6
d_call: TRBD1
clone_size: NA
cdr3_aa: ASRRGQGRETQY

v_call: TRBV5-6
d_call: TRBD1
clone_size: NA
cdr3_aa: ASRETGIGEKLF

v_call: TRBV4-1
d_call: NA
clone_size: once
cdr3_aa: ASSQDFSGANVLT

v_call: TRBV7-9
d_call: TRBD1
clone_size: NA
cdr3_aa: ASNRGQGANYGYT

v_call: TRBV18
d_call: NA
clone_size: NA
cdr3_aa: ASSPAPSSYNEQF

v_call: TRBV5-5
d_call: NA
clone_size: NA
cdr3_aa: ASSLESGGFYSNQPQH

v_call: TRBV28
d_call: NA
clone_size: NA
cdr3_aa: ASIAPPTEAF

v_call: TRBV2
d_call: TRBD1
clone_size: NA
cdr3_aa: ASSRDRVNNEQY

v_call: TRBV5-5
d_call: NA
clone_size: NA
cdr3_aa: ASYRGGSRTGELF

v_call: TRBV5-8
d_call: NA
clone_size: once
cdr3_aa: ASPEQSISYEQY

v_call: TRBV9
d_call: TRBD1
clone_size: NA
cdr3_aa: ASSHLPLEGQGTSTDTQY

v_call: TRBV14
d_call: NA
clone_size: NA
cdr3_aa: ASSLTDQGDTQY

v_call: TRBV5-1
d_call: NA
clone_size: NA
cdr3_aa: ASSLRRGSSYNEQF

v_call: TRBV27
d_call: TRBD1
clone_size: few
cdr3_aa: ASSIGTGGNTEAF

v_call: TRBV6-5
d_call: NA
clone_size: NA
cdr3_aa: ASRRGPNTGELF

v_call: TRBV14
d_call: NA
clone_size: NA
cdr3_aa: ASSQDHPSSPAF

v_call: TRBV29-1
d_call: NA
clone_size: few
cdr3_aa: SPPGARYSPLH

v_call: TRBV5-1
d_call: NA
clone_size: NA
cdr3_aa: ASSLVQPTDTQY

v_call: TRBV7-9
d_call: NA
clone_size: NA
cdr3_aa: ASSSRDPSQY

v_call: TRBV27
d_call: TRBD1
clone_size: NA
cdr3_aa: ASSLRDSYGYT